A single sample gave rise to the 31 T cell receptor gamma chains below, sequenced in a study of gamma-delta chains in newborns, infants, children. TCRdb repeated clone calling on the reads with CATT. The sample comprises 2,500 to 3,500 gamma-chain clones, 20% to 30% of which are singletons, and over 15% rests with the top ten. The material sequenced was blood. These receptors all come from a child who was a newborn, infant or young child, either healthy, febrile or measles-vaccinated (not recorded which).

About this clone: One junction end disagrees with the germline gene, perhaps due to a read error. This chain uses TRGV9 with TRGJP. In germline, CDR1 is GITISATS, CDR2 ISYDGTV (reference sequence). This CDR3 has 19 amino acids. The DNA of the CDR3 is TGTGCCTTGGGGGAAAAGCCCGCGTTACAAGAGTTGGGCAAAAAAATCAAGGTATTT. Protein product: CALGEKPALQELGKKIKVF.

A remark on this clone: Mismatch with germline at one junction end may stem from a read error. The chain employs TRGV9 and TRGJP. Germline V lookup: CDR1 GITISATS, CDR2 ISYDGTV (reference sequence). The CDR3 sequence is 17 residues long. CDR3 bases: TGTGCCTTGTGGGGGAGGGGGCAAGAGTTGGGCAAAAAAATCAGGGTATTT. It is translated as CALWGRGQELGKKIRVF.

This clone was detected only a few times. The chain links TRGV9 to TRGJP. Germline CDR1 and CDR2: GITISATS and ISYDGTV (reference sequence). The CDR3 runs 19 residues. V lost 4 bases and J lost 4; bases outside the gene matches: 13. CDR3 in amino acids: CALWEKPALQELGKKIKVF. The CDR3 nucleotides are TGTGCCTTGTGGGAAAAGCCCGCGTTACAAGAGTTGGGCAAAAAAATCAAGGTATTT.

By sample fraction, this clone is medium-sized (0.01 to 0.1%). Other DNA sequences of this sample code for an identical CDR3. V usage is TRGV9 and J usage is TRGJP. V gave up 3 bases and J gave up 7 bases; unmatched junction bases: 3. Per the germline V gene, CDR1 is GITISATS and CDR2 is ISYDGTV (reference sequence). This CDR3 is built from 15 residues. CDR3 nucleotides: TGTGCCTTGTGGGAGTATGAGTTGGGCAAAAAAATCAAGGTATTT. Translating gives CALWEYELGKKIKVF.

Note on this clone: Distinct nucleotide sequences in the sample also encode this CDR3. CDR3 region: CALWEALELGKKIKVF. In nucleotides, the CDR3 is TGTGCCTTGTGGGAGGCTCTGGAGTTGGGCAAAAAAATCAAGGTATTT. The chain joins TRGV9 to TRGJP. The CDR3 covers 16 residues. V gave up 2 bases and J gave up 7 bases; unmatched junction bases: 5. Germline lookup yields CDR1 GITISATS and CDR2 ISYDGTV (reference sequence).

On this clone itself: A much larger clone lies one base from this, so it may be a read error. V gene TRGV8 combines with J gene TRGJ1 or TRGJ2. The length of the CDR3 is 12 residues. Germline CDR1 and CDR2: VENAVY and YDSYNSRV. The CDR3 loop is CATWDGYYKKLF. The CDR3, as DNA: TGCGCCACCTGGGACGGCTATTATAAGAAACTCTTT.

This clone has more than one count but fewer than ten. Other DNA sequences in the same sample also yield this CDR3. This chain connects TRGV9 to TRGJP. Germline V lookup: CDR1 GITISATS, CDR2 ISYDGTV (reference sequence). The V segment lost 2 bases and the J segment 3 bases; nucleotides outside the gene matches: 4. This CDR3 is built from 17 residues. CDR3 residues: CALWEDPQELGKKIKVF. CDR3 sequence (DNA): TGTGCCTTGTGGGAGGATCCGCAAGAGTTGGGCAAAAAAATCAAGGTATTT.

Only a few counts were recorded for this clone. This sequence joins TRGV9 and TRGJ1 or TRGJ2. V was pared by 2 bases and J by 8 bases, with 3 bases of the junction left unmatched. The germline V gene encodes CDR1 GITISATS and CDR2 ISYDGTV (reference sequence). The CDR3 length is 11 residues. The CDR3 sequence: CALWEGHKKLF. The CDR3 nucleotides are TGTGCCTTGTGGGAGGGCCATAAGAAACTCTTT.

The chain uses TRGV9 and TRGJP. Unmatched junction bases numbered 8, after V lost 2 bases and J lost 4 bases. Germline V gene sequence: CDR1 GITISATS, CDR2 ISYDGTV (reference sequence). This CDR3 has 18 residues. CDR3 protein: CALWEDGPQELGKKIKVF. The CDR3 DNA reads TGTGCCTTGTGGGAGGACGGACCCCAAGAGTTGGGCAAAAAAATCAAGGTATTT.

The chain has TRGV9 and TRGJP. Per the germline V gene, CDR1 is GITISATS and CDR2 is ISYDGTV (reference sequence). Trimming cost V 0 bases and J 7 bases; bases outside gene matches: 6. This CDR3 has 17 residues. The CDR3 DNA reads as TGTGCCTTGTGGGAGGTGTGGGAGGAGTTGGGCAAAAAAATCAAGGTATTT. It yields the protein CALWEVWEELGKKIKVF.

This clone is medium-sized. The same CDR3 arises from other DNA sequences in this sample as well. V is TRGV9 and J is TRGJP. The CDR3 has 16 residues. The germline CDR1 and CDR2 sequences are GITISATS and ISYDGTV (reference sequence). With 3 bases clipped from V and 7 bases from J, the junction kept 6 bases outside the gene matches. The CDR3 coding sequence is TGTGCCTTGTGGGAGTTGGGGGAGTTGGGCAAAAAAATCAAGGTATTT. Amino acid sequence: CALWELGELGKKIKVF.

By share, this clone counts as medium-sized. V and J are TRGV9 and TRGJP. The CDR3 totals 16 residues. Germline trimming cut 6 bases from V and 9 bases from J; bases unmatched to any gene: 11. Germline V gene data show CDR1 as GITISATS and CDR2 as ISYDGTV (reference sequence). CDR3 loop: CALWSSSGLGKKIKVF. In DNA, the CDR3 is TGTGCCTTGTGGTCAAGCTCCGGGTTGGGCAAAAAAATCAAGGTATTT.

On this clone itself: A read error is possible here, since a much larger clone lies one base away. This chain connects TRGV9 to TRGJP. Germline CDR1 is GITISATS and CDR2 is ISYDGTV (reference sequence). The CDR3 is made up of 17 amino acids. In DNA form, the CDR3 reads TGTGCCTTGTGGGTGGTGCAGCAAGAGTTGGGCAAAAAAATCAAGGTATTT. Amino acid sequence: CALWVVQQELGKKIKVF.

Turning to this clone: Possible read error: a much larger clone is one base away. The rearrangement uses TRGV2 and TRGJ1 or TRGJ2. The CDR3 is made up of 12 amino acids. Germline loops: CDR1 EGSNGY, CDR2 YDSYNSKV. V shed 0 bases and J 6 bases; nucleotides not matched to a gene: 2. DNA of the CDR3: TGTGCCACCTGGGACGGGGCTTATAAGAAACTCTTT. This translates into CATWDGAYKKLF.

In this sample, this clone turned up a few times. This same CDR3 is encoded by further DNA sequences in the sample. This rearrangement joins TRGV9 to TRGJP. Looked up from germline, CDR1 is GITISATS and CDR2 is ISYDGTV (reference sequence). This CDR3 spans 17 amino acids. The ends lost 0 bases at V and 6 bases at J; junction bases unmatched: 5. The DNA of the CDR3 is TGTGCCTTGTGGGAGGTGCTGGGAGAGTTGGGCAAAAAAATCAAGGTATTT. It specifies CALWEVLGELGKKIKVF.

There are a few counts of this clone. This sequence joins TRGV9 and TRGJP. V was pared by 3 bases and J by 9 bases, with 14 bases of the junction left unmatched. This CDR3 is built from 18 residues. Per germline, CDR1 GITISATS and CDR2 ISYDGTV (reference sequence). CDR3 sequence: CALWETPPSGLGKKIKVF. CDR3 in DNA: TGTGCCTTGTGGGAGACCCCTCCCTCCGGGTTGGGCAAAAAAATCAAGGTATTT.

This clone has only a few counts. CDR3 sequence reads: CALWEVTLGKKIKVF. The CDR3 nucleotides are TGTGCCTTGTGGGAGGTCACGTTGGGCAAAAAAATCAAGGTATTT. This sequence joins TRGV9 and TRGJP. V gave up 1 base and J gave up 9 bases; unmatched junction bases: 3. Per germline, CDR1 GITISATS and CDR2 ISYDGTV (reference sequence). The CDR3 has 15 amino acids.

This chain joins TRGV9 and TRGJ1 or TRGJ2. Germline CDR1 and CDR2: GITISATS and ISYDGTV (reference sequence). With V trimmed by 2 bases and J by 10 bases, 5 bases remained unmatched. The CDR3 sequence is 11 residues long. The CDR3 DNA is TGTGCCTTGTGGGAGGCGCGCAAGAAACTCTTT. Translated, it gives CALWEARKKLF.

This clone occurred a few times. The rearrangement links TRGV9 to TRGJP. This CDR3 spans 15 amino acids. Germline trimming cut 5 bases from V and 6 bases from J; bases unmatched to any gene: 4. CDR1 and CDR2 from the germline V gene are GITISATS and ISYDGTV (reference sequence). The CDR3 DNA sequence: TGTGCCTTGTGGGTAGGAGAGTTGGGCAAAAAAATCAAGGTATTT. Translation gives CALWVGELGKKIKVF.

About this clone itself: A read error may explain this, as a much larger clone is one base away. The sample holds other DNA sequences that translate to the same CDR3. The V gene is TRGV9, the J gene TRGJP. V was clipped by 0 bases and J by 10 bases; unmatched bases: 6. This CDR3 contains 16 residues. Germline assignment: CDR1 GITISATS and CDR2 ISYDGTV (reference sequence). The CDR3 nucleotides are TGTGCCTTGTGGGAGGTGTTGGAATTGGGCAAAAAAATCAAGGTATTT. Encoded protein: CALWEVLELGKKIKVF.

Remarks on this clone: A much larger clonotype is one base distant, so this may be a read error. Other DNA sequences in the sample encode the same CDR3. The V gene is TRGV9, the J gene TRGJP. V trimming: 0 bases; J trimming: 5 bases; junction bases outside the gene matches: 4. Germline V lookup: CDR1 GITISATS, CDR2 ISYDGTV (reference sequence). CDR3 length: 17 residues. The chain's CDR3 is CALWEVQKELGKKIKVF. CDR3 DNA: TGTGCCTTGTGGGAGGTGCAAAAAGAGTTGGGCAAAAAAATCAAGGTATTT.

Judged by abundance, this clone is medium-sized. One base away lies a much larger clone, so this may be a sequencing read error. Other DNA sequences of this sample code for an identical CDR3. The chain uses TRGV9 and TRGJP. Germline loops: CDR1 GITISATS, CDR2 ISYDGTV (reference sequence). CDR3 length: 15 residues. V lost 5 bases, J lost 5 bases, and 3 bases stayed unmatched. The CDR3 here is CALWGEELGKKIKVF. In DNA, the CDR3 is TGTGCCTTGTGGGGGGAAGAGTTGGGCAAAAAAATCAAGGTATTT.

This clone was detected a few times. The V and J genes are TRGV9 and TRGJP. Trimming took 2 bases from V and 11 from J; bases not matched to a gene: 27. The CDR3 runs to 22 residues. Germline-derived CDR1 and CDR2 are GITISATS and ISYDGTV (reference sequence). DNA for the CDR3: TGTGCCTTGTGGGAGGCGCCGACACCACACCGCCGTGGAGCCGTGGGCAAAAAAATCAAGGTATTT. Amino acids: CALWEAPTPHRRGAVGKKIKVF.

The genes are TRGV3 and TRGJP. The trim removed 10 bases at V and 7 bases at J, leaving 16 bases unmatched. The CDR3 loop spans 17 amino acids. The germline gives CDR1 VTNTFY, CDR2 YDVSTARD (reference sequence). CDR3 in DNA: TGTGCCACTACGAAACCCCGGGTTGAGTTGGGCAAAAAAATCAAGGTATTT. Translation gives CATTKPRVELGKKIKVF.

A remark on this clone: The same CDR3 arises from other DNA sequences in this sample as well. This chain joins TRGV9 and TRGJP. The CDR3 totals 17 residues. V lost 1 base, J lost 4 bases, and 4 bases stayed unmatched. CDR1 GITISATS and CDR2 ISYDGTV come from the germline V gene (reference sequence). The CDR3 nucleotides read TGTGCCTTGTGGGAGGTCATACAAGAGTTGGGCAAAAAAATCAAGGTATTT. The encoded protein is CALWEVIQELGKKIKVF.

This sequence joins TRGV9 and TRGJ1 or TRGJ2. This CDR3 has 11 amino acids. V trimming: 3 bases; J trimming: 8 bases; junction bases outside the gene matches: 4. CDR1 and CDR2 from the germline V gene are GITISATS and ISYDGTV (reference sequence). In nucleotides, the CDR3 is TGTGCCTTGTGGGAGAAGCATAAGAAACTCTTT. This gives the protein CALWEKHKKLF.

The chain uses TRGV9 and TRGJP. The V and J ends lost 2 bases and 13 bases, in that order; junction bases with no gene match: 8. The CDR3 runs to 15 residues. Germline V gene sequence: CDR1 GITISATS, CDR2 ISYDGTV (reference sequence). Here the CDR3 DNA reads TGTGCCTTGTGGGAGGGCTATTTCGGCAAAAAAATCAAGGTATTT. The encoded protein is CALWEGYFGKKIKVF.

With respect to this clone: TCRdb assigns this DNA the protein of a much larger clone, which departs from its translation at residue 12; this likely reflects a read error, and the protein shown comes from translating the DNA. The genes are TRGV9 and TRGJ1 or TRGJ2. This CDR3 is 15 amino acids long. Germline CDR1 and CDR2: GITISATS and ISYDGTV (reference sequence). CDR3: CALWEARSSYYRKLF. In DNA form, the CDR3 reads TGTGCCTTGTGGGAGGCCCGTAGTAGCTATTATAGGAAACTCTTT.

The chain is built from TRGV9 and TRGJP. Germline trimming cut 0 bases from V and 9 bases from J; bases unmatched to any gene: 11. The V gene's germline CDR1 is GITISATS and CDR2 ISYDGTV (reference sequence). This CDR3 is built from 18 residues. The CDR3 here is CALWEVIGAGLGKKIKVF. The CDR3 nucleotides read TGTGCCTTGTGGGAGGTGATCGGTGCCGGGTTGGGCAAAAAAATCAAGGTATTT.

The table lists this clone with a few counts. The chain recombines TRGV9 with TRGJP. V dropped 2 bases and J dropped 9; count of bases not matched to a gene: 13. The V gene's germline CDR1 is GITISATS and CDR2 ISYDGTV (reference sequence). The CDR3 sequence is 18 residues long. DNA for the CDR3: TGTGCCTTGTGGGAGGACCCTCATCTTAGGTTGGGCAAAAAAATCAAGGTATTT. Protein sequence: CALWEDPHLRLGKKIKVF.

J is TRGJP and V is TRGV9. The germline CDR1 and CDR2 sequences are GITISATS and ISYDGTV (reference sequence). The junction had 15 bases not matched to a gene; V was cut back by 1 base and J by 9 bases. The CDR3 covers 19 residues. DNA for the CDR3: TGTGCCTTGTGGGAGGTCCTCCCCGGTGAGATGTTGGGCAAAAAAATCAAGGTATTT. Translation: CALWEVLPGEMLGKKIKVF.